This paragraph covers one T cell receptor beta chain sequence. Its antigen remains unidentified. The data were obtained in a study of CD8 T cells in ankylosing spondylitis. Quantitative barcoded 5'-RACE was used to prepare TCR beta libraries. MiXCR, run by TCRdb on the 5' RACE reads, gives a single entry per CDR3 protein. The sample contains about 800,000 distinct CDR3 sequences, 12% of which appear only once. Study-wide findings and caveats: Several of the motif variants were reported before in synovial fluid and blood from reactive arthritis. Disease-linked clones were found to be CD8+ and relatively rare in peripheral blood. Made up of eight highly homologous variants, a TCR beta motif appeared characteristic of ankylosing spondylitis blood. Matched ankylosing spondylitis synovial fluid reportedly contained a significantly enriched population of disease-linked clones.

This TCR derives from a male donor with ankylosing spondylitis. Material: blood, either unsorted or a sorted T cell fraction (not recorded which).

In nucleotides, the CDR3 is TGCAGTGCCACCTATAGCGGGACCAGATTCAAAAACATTCAGTACTTC. This encodes CSATYSGTRFKNIQYF. The chain joins TRBV20-1 to TRBJ2-4, with 8 bases aligning to TRBD2. The CDR3 has 16 residues. V dropped 6 bases and J dropped 3; count of bases not matched to a gene: 13. CDR1 is DFQATT and CDR2 is SNEGSKA in the germline V gene (reference sequence).